The clone carrying this T cell receptor beta chain was found a few times. What it recognizes is unknown. At the DNA level, this CDR3 is encoded by other sequences in the same sample as well. These data come from a study of shared clonotypes between healthy human individuals. The V end lost 0 bases, the J end lost 5 bases, and 5 bases lay between the germline ends. This CDR3 spans 13 amino acids. Germline values: CDR1 SGHRS, CDR2 YFSETQ. The deep-level immunoSEQ assay was used. Method: immunoSEQ multiplex PCR; TCRdb's copy keeps in-frame clones and lacks some. The data hold about half a million clones, with 70% to 85% observed a single time. Study observations and caveats: The represented genetic and exposure-history diversity was limited by the small number of donors. Sharing of clonotypes among donors was expected to vary with sequencing depth. The authors sampled blood alone, and tissue repertoires likely differ.

The chain carries TRBV5-1 and TRBJ2-2; D unresolved. Sequencing was done on a sample of PBMCs. The clonotype comes from a woman in her forties in good health. Some clones in this sample may be carry-over from other donors' samples. The CDR3 DNA reads TGCGCCAGCAGCTTGGTCGGGACCGGGGAGCTGTTTTTT. Protein: CASSLVGTGELFF.